This paragraph reports one T cell receptor (beta chain). What it binds is unknown. These data originate in a study of shared clonotypes between healthy human individuals. CDR1 is LGHNA, CDR2 YSLEER, per germline. V lost 4 bases to trimming and J lost 0 bases, with 6 bases between them. The CDR3 contains 13 residues. Terminally differentiated effector memory CD45RA+ cells were left out of the naive CD8 fraction, which was CD45RO-negative and positively selected for CCR7. The study's findings and limits: Sequencing depth was expected to influence donor clonotype sharing.

This table comes from immunoSEQ multiplex PCR, and its TCRdb copy is limited to in-frame clones, with some not included. The repertoire holds 1.5 million to 2.5 million clones, roughly 95% seen once, with around 1.2% in the top ten. V and J are TRBV4-3 and TRBJ1-2; D not certain. Specimen: naive CD8+ T cells sorted from blood. This clonotype was obtained from a young man in good health. CDR3 in amino acids: CASSPAANYGYTF. CDR3 nucleotides: TGCGCCAGCAGCCCCGCCGCTAACTATGGCTACACCTTC.